The rows below give T cell receptor beta chains drawn from one sample of a study of blood T cell repertoires in COVID-19. Libraries were prepared by immunoSEQ multiplex PCR; TCRdb keeps only in-frame clonotypes and omits some of them. The sample holds nearly 250,000 clones, 86% seen once. The sequencing sample was made of peripheral blood. These receptors were collected from a woman of 80 years or more with COVID-19, enrolled during active disease. The CDR3 runs from the conserved cysteine through the conserved F or W. Each record gives: J gene, clone size, V gene, D gene, CDR3 protein, CDR3 DNA. The D gene is left open where the match is weak. For some rows the clone size is stated as once, few or many, or as a class when expanded; others skip it.

j_call: TRBJ1-4; clone_size: NA; v_call: TRBV5-4; d_call: NA; cdr3_aa: CASSLDRVDEKLFF; cdr3_nt: TGTGCCAGCAGCTTGGACAGGGTGGATGAAAAACTGTTTTTT
j_call: TRBJ1-1; clone_size: few; v_call: TRBV11-3; d_call: TRBD1; cdr3_aa: CASSRDRAGTEAFF; cdr3_nt: TGTGCCAGCAGCCGGGACAGGGCAGGCACTGAAGCTTTCTTT
j_call: TRBJ1-1; clone_size: NA; v_call: TRBV29-1; d_call: NA; cdr3_aa: CSGANTEAFF; cdr3_nt: TGCAGCGGGGCGAACACTGAAGCTTTCTTT
j_call: TRBJ2-1; clone_size: once; v_call: TRBV3-1/TRBV3-2; d_call: TRBD1; cdr3_aa: CASSRDPITGGFGYNEQFF; cdr3_nt: TGTGCCAGCAGCCGAGACCCAATAACAGGGGGCTTTGGGTACAATGAGCAGTTCTTC
j_call: TRBJ1-3; clone_size: NA; v_call: TRBV20-1; d_call: NA; cdr3_aa: CSASGAGEGGNTIYF; cdr3_nt: TGCAGTGCTAGTGGTGCGGGAGAGGGAGGAAACACCATATATTTT
j_call: TRBJ2-3; clone_size: NA; v_call: TRBV18; d_call: TRBD2; cdr3_aa: CASSSTGTRGSDTQYF; cdr3_nt: TGTGCCAGCTCAAGTACCGGGACTAGGGGGTCTGATACGCAGTATTTT
j_call: TRBJ2-3; clone_size: NA; v_call: TRBV5-1; d_call: TRBD1; cdr3_aa: CASSLGQVGGTDTQYF; cdr3_nt: TGCGCCAGCAGCCTGGGACAGGTTGGCGGCACAGATACGCAGTATTTT
j_call: TRBJ1-2; clone_size: few; v_call: TRBV2; d_call: NA; cdr3_aa: CASRDPRRSYGYTF; cdr3_nt: TGTGCCAGCAGAGACCCTAGGAGGAGCTATGGCTACACCTTC
j_call: TRBJ1-4; clone_size: NA; v_call: TRBV5-8; d_call: TRBD1; cdr3_aa: CASIPYDREKEKLFF; cdr3_nt: TGTGCCAGCATCCCTTACGACAGGGAGAAAGAAAAACTGTTTTTT
j_call: TRBJ1-6; clone_size: NA; v_call: TRBV6-5; d_call: NA; cdr3_aa: CATGPAQGNSPLHF; cdr3_nt: TGTGCCACCGGCCCGGCACAGGGAAATTCACCCCTCCACTTT
j_call: TRBJ1-2; clone_size: NA; v_call: TRBV30; d_call: NA; cdr3_aa: CAWGATGYGYTF; cdr3_nt: TGTGCCTGGGGCGCGACAGGCTATGGCTACACCTTC
j_call: TRBJ2-3; clone_size: NA; v_call: TRBV10-1; d_call: TRBD2; cdr3_aa: CASSEPSTSGDTQYF; cdr3_nt: TGCGCCAGCAGTGAGCCCTCGACTAGCGGGGATACGCAGTATTTT
j_call: TRBJ1-2; clone_size: NA; v_call: TRBV28; d_call: TRBD1; cdr3_aa: CASSPPRQGPYGYTF; cdr3_nt: TGTGCCAGCAGTCCCCCCCGACAGGGCCCCTATGGCTACACCTTC
j_call: TRBJ1-3; clone_size: NA; v_call: TRBV2; d_call: NA; cdr3_aa: CASRGHPGGDTIYF; cdr3_nt: TGTGCCAGCAGAGGACATCCCGGTGGGGACACCATATATTTT
j_call: TRBJ1-2; clone_size: NA; v_call: TRBV30; d_call: NA; cdr3_aa: CAEKVESYGYTF; cdr3_nt: TGTGCCGAAAAAGTGGAGAGCTATGGCTACACCTTC
j_call: TRBJ2-1; clone_size: once; v_call: TRBV6-5; d_call: TRBD1; cdr3_aa: CASRVGQVNNEQFF; cdr3_nt: TGTGCCAGCAGAGTAGGACAGGTAAACAATGAGCAGTTCTTC
j_call: TRBJ1-1; clone_size: few; v_call: TRBV7-9; d_call: TRBD1; cdr3_aa: CASSLPRGLNTEAFF; cdr3_nt: TGTGCCAGCAGCTTACCCAGGGGGCTGAACACTGAAGCTTTCTTT
j_call: TRBJ2-5; clone_size: NA; v_call: TRBV2; d_call: TRBD2; cdr3_aa: CASNGGAQETQYF; cdr3_nt: TGTGCCAGCAACGGGGGGGCCCAAGAGACCCAGTACTTC
j_call: TRBJ1-1; clone_size: NA; v_call: TRBV6-5; d_call: NA; cdr3_aa: CASRKSVQENTEAFF; cdr3_nt: TGTGCCAGCAGGAAGTCCGTACAGGAGAACACTGAAGCTTTCTTT
j_call: TRBJ2-1; clone_size: NA; v_call: TRBV5-1; d_call: NA; cdr3_aa: CASSLGREYNEQFF; cdr3_nt: TGCGCCAGCAGCTTGGGTCGAGAATACAATGAGCAGTTCTTC
j_call: TRBJ1-2; clone_size: NA; v_call: TRBV28; d_call: TRBD1; cdr3_aa: CASSLLGQGYQNYGYTF; cdr3_nt: TGTGCCAGCAGTTTATTGGGACAGGGTTACCAAAACTATGGCTACACCTTC
j_call: TRBJ1-6; clone_size: NA; v_call: TRBV30; d_call: NA; cdr3_aa: CAWSSGLGGSPLHF; cdr3_nt: TGTGCCTGGAGTTCGGGCTTGGGGGGTTCACCCCTCCACTTT
j_call: TRBJ1-2; clone_size: NA; v_call: TRBV20-1; d_call: NA; cdr3_aa: CSASEAQGDGYTF; cdr3_nt: TGCAGTGCTAGTGAGGCTCAGGGCGATGGCTACACCTTC